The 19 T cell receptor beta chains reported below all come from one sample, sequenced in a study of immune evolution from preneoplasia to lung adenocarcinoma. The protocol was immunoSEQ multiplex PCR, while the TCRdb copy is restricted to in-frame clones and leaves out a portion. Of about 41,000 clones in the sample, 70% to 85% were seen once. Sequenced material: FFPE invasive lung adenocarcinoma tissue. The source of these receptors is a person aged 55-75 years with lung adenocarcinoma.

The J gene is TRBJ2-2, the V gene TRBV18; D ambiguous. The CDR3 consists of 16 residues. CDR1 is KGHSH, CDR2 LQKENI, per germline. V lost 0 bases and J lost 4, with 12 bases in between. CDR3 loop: CASSPPNGQGTGELFF. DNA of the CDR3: TGTGCCAGCTCACCACCGAATGGCCAAGGCACCGGGGAGCTGTTTTTT.

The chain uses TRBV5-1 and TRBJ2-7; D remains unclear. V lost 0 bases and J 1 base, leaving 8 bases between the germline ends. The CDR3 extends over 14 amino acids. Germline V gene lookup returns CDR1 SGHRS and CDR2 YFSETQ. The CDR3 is CASSLGSTSYEQYF. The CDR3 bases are TGCGCCAGCAGCTTGGGGAGTACGTCCTACGAGCAGTACTTC.

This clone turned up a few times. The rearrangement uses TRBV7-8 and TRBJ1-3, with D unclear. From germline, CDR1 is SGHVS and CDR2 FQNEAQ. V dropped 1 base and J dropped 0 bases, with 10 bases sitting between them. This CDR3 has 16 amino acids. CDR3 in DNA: TGTGCCAGCAGCTTAGGGGTGTACAGCTCTGGAAACACCATATATTTT. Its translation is CASSLGVYSSGNTIYF. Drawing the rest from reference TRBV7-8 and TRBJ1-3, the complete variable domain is GAGVSQSPRYKVAKRGQDVALRCDPISGHVSLFWYQQALGQGPEFLTYFQNEAQLDKSGLPSDRFFAERPEGSVSTLKIQRTQQEDSAVYLCASSLGVYSSGNTIYFGEGSWLTVV.

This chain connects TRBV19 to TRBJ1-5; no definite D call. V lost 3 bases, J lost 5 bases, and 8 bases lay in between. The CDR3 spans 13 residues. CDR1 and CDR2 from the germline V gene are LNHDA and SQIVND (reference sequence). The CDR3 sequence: CASSIGFYQPQHF. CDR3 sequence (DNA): TGTGCCAGTAGTATCGGGTTTTATCAGCCCCAGCATTTT. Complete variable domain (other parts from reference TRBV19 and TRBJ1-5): DGGITQSPKYLFRKEGQNVTLSCEQNLNHDAMYWYRQDPGQGLRLIYYSQIVNDFQKGDIAEGYSVSREKKESFPLTVTSAQKNPTAFYLCASSIGFYQPQHFGDGTRLSIL.

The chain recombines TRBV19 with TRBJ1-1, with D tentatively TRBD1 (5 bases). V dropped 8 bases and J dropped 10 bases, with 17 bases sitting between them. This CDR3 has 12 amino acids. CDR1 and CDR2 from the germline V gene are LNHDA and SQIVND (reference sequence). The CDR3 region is CASSGTALGAFF. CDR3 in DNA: TGTGCCAGTTCCGGGACGGCCTTGGGAGCTTTCTTT. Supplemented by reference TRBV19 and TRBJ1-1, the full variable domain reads DGGITQSPKYLFRKEGQNVTLSCEQNLNHDAMYWYRQDPGQGLRLIYYSQIVNDFQKGDIAEGYSVSREKKESFPLTVTSAQKNPTAFYLCASSGTALGAFFGQGTRLTVV.

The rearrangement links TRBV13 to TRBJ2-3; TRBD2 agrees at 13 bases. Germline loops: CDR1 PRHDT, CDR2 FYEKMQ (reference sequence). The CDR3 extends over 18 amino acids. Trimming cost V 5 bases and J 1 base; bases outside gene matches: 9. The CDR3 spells CASSALAGGPVRTDTQYF. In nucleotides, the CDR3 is TGTGCCAGCAGCGCACTAGCGGGAGGGCCCGTGCGCACAGATACGCAGTATTTT.

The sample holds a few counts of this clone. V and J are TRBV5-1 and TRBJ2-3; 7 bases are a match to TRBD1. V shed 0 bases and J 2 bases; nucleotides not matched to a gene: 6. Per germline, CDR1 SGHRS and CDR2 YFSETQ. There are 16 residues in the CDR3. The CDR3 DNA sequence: TGCGCCAGCAGCTTGGCTGGGGACAGACCCACAGATACGCAGTATTTT. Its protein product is CASSLAGDRPTDTQYF.

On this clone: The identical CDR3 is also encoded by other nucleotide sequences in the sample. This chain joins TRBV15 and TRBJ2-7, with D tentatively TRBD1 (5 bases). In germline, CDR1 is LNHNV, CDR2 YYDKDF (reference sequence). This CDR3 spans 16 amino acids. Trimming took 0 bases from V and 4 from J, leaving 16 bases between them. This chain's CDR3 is CATSRDRPARVYEQYF. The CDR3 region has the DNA TGTGCCACCAGCAGAGATCGACCAGCCAGGGTTTACGAGCAGTACTTC. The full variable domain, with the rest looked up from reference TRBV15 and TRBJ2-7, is DAMVIQNPRYQVTQFGKPVTLSCSQTLNHNVMYWYQQKSSQAPKLLFHYYDKDFNNEADTPDNFQSRRPNTSFCFLDIRSPGLGDTAMYLCATSRDRPARVYEQYFGPGTRLTVT.

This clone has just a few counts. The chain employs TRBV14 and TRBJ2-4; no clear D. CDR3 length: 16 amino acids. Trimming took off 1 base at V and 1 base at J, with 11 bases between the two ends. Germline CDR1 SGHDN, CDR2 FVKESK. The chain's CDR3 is CASSQGVSTAKNIQYF. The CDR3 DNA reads TGTGCCAGCAGCCAAGGAGTGAGCACGGCCAAAAACATTCAGTACTTC.

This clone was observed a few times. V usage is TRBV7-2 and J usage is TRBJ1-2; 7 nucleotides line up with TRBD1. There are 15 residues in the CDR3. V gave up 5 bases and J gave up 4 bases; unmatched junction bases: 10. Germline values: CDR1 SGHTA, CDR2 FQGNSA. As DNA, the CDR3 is TGTGCCAGCAGCCCCAGCTGGACAGGATCCTATGGCTACACCTTC. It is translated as CASSPSWTGSYGYTF.

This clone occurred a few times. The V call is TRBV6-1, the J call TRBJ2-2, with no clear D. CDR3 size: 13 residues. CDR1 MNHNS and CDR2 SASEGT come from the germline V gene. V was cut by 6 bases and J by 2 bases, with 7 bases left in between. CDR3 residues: CASSPSNTGELFF. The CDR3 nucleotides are TGTGCCAGCAGCCCGTCAAACACCGGGGAGCTGTTTTTT.

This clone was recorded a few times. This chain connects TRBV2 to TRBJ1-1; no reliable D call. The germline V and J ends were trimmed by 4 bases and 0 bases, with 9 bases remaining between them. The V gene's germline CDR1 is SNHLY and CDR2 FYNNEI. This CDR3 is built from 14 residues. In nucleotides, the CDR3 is TGTGCCAGCAGTGGAGTAGGGTTGAACACTGAAGCTTTCTTT. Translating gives CASSGVGLNTEAFF.

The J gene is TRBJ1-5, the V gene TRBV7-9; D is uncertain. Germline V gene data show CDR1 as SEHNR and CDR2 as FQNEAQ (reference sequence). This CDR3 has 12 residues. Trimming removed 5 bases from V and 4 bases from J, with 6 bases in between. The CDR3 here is CASSNGNQPQHF. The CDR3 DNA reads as TGTGCCAGCAGCAACGGGAATCAGCCCCAGCATTTT.

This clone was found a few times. In DNA, the CDR3 is TGTGCCATCAGTGTCGAGCGGGGTCAAGAGACCCAGTACTTC. It is translated as CAISVERGQETQYF. The chain is built from TRBV10-3 and TRBJ2-5; TRBD2 matches 7 bases. This CDR3 region has 14 residues. The germline V gene encodes CDR1 ENHRY and CDR2 SYGVKD. Germline trimming cut 4 bases from V and 2 bases from J; bases unmatched to any gene: 4.

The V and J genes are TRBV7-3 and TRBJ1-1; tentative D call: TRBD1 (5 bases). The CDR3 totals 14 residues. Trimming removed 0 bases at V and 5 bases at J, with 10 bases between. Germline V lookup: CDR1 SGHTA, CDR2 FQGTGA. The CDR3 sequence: CASSLTRVGTEAFF. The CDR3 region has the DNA TGTGCCAGCAGCTTAACCAGGGTGGGAACTGAAGCTTTCTTT. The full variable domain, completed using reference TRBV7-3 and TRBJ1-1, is GAGVSQTPSNKVTEKGKYVELRCDPISGHTALYWYRQSLGQGPEFLIYFQGTGAADDSGLPNDRFFAVRPEGSVSTLKIQRTERGDSAVYLCASSLTRVGTEAFFGQGTRLTVV.

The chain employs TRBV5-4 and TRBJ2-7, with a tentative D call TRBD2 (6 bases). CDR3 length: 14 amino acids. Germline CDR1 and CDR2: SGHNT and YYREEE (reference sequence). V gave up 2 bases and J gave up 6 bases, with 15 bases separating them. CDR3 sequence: CASSFGGVTVEQYF. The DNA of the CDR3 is TGTGCCAGCAGCTTTGGCGGGGTTACGGTCGAGCAGTACTTC.

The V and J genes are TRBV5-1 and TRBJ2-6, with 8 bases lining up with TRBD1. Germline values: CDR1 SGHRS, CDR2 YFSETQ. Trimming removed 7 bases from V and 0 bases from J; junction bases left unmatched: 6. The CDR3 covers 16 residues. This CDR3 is CASLGTGSSGANVLTF. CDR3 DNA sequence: TGCGCCAGCTTGGGGACAGGAAGCTCTGGGGCCAACGTCCTGACTTTC.

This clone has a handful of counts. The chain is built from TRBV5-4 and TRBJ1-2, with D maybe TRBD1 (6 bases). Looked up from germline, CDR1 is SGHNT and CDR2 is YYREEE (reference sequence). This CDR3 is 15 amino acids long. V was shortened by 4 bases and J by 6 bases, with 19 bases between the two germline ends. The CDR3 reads CASSVVRTASNGYTF. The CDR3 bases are TGTGCCAGCAGCGTTGTTCGGACAGCAAGTAATGGCTACACCTTC. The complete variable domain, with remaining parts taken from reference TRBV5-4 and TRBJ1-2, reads ETGVTQSPTHLIKTRGQQVTLRCSSQSGHNTVSWYQQALGQGPQFIFQYYREEENGRGNFPPRFSGLQFPNYSSELNVNALELDDSALYLCASSVVRTASNGYTFGSGTRLTVV.

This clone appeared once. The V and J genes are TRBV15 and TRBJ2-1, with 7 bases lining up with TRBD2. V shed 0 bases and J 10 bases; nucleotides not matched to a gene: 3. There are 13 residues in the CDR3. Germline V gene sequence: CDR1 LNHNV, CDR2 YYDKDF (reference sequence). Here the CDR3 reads CATSRDLTSEQFF. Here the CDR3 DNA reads TGTGCCACCAGCAGAGACTTGACTAGCGAGCAGTTCTTC.